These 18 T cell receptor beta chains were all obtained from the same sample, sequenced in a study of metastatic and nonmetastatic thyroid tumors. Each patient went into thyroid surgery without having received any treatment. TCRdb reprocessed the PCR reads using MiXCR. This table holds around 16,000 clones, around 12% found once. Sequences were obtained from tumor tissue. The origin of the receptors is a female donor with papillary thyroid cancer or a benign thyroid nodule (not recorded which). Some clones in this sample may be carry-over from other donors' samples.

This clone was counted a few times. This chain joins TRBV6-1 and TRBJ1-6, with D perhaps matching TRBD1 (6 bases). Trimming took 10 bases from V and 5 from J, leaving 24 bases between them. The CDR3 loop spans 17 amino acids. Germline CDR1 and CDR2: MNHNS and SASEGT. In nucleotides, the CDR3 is TGTGCCATCCGCTCCGGTGAGGGGGGAGTTAATAATTCACCCCTCCACTTT. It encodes CAIRSGEGGVNNSPLHF.

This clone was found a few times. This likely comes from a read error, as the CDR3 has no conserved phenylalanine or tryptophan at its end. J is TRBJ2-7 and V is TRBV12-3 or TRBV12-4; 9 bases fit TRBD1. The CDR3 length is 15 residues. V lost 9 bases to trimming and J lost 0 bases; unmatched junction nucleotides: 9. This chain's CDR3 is CASIEDRGSSYEQYL. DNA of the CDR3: TGTGCCAGTATCGAGGACAGGGGAAGCTCCTACGAGCAGTACCTC.

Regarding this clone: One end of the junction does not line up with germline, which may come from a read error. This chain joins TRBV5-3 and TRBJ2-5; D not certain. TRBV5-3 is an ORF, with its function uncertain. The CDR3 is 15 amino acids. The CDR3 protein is CASSQEPRVGETQYF. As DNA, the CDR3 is TGCGCCAGCAGCCAAGAGCCCCGAGTTGGAGAGACCCAGTACTTC.

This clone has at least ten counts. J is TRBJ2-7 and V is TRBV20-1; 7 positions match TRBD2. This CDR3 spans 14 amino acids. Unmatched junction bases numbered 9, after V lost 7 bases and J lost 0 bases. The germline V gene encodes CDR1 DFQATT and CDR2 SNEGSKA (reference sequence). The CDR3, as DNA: TGCAGTGTCCTAGCGGACCCAAGCTCCTACGAGCAGTACTTC. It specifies CSVLADPSSYEQYF.

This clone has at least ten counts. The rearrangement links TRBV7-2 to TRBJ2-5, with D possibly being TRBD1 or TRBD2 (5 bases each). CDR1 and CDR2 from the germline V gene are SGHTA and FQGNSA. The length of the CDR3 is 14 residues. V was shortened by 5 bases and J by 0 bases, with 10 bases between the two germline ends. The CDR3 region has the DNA TGTGCCAGCAGCGTCGGGACGTACCAAGAGACCCAGTACTTC. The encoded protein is CASSVGTYQETQYF.

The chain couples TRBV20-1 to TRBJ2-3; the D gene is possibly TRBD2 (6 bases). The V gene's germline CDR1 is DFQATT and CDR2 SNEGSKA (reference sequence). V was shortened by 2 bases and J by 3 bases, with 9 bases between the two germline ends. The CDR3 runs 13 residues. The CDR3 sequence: CSARLRGTDTQYF. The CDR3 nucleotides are TGCAGTGCTAGATTACGGGGGACAGATACGCAGTATTTT.

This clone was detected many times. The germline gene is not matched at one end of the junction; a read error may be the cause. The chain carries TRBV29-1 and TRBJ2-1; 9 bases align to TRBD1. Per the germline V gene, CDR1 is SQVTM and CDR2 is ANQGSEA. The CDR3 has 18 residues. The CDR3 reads CSVEGVSSGGQGNNERFF. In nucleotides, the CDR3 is TGCAGCGTTGAAGGGGTAAGTAGTGGGGGACAGGGTAACAATGAGCGGTTCTTC.

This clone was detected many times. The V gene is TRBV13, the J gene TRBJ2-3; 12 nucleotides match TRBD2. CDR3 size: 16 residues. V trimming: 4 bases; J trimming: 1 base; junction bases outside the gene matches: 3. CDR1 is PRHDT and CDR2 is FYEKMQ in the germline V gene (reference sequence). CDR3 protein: CASSSRLAGGTDTQYF. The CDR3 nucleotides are TGTGCCAGCAGCTCGAGACTAGCGGGGGGCACAGATACGCAGTATTTT.

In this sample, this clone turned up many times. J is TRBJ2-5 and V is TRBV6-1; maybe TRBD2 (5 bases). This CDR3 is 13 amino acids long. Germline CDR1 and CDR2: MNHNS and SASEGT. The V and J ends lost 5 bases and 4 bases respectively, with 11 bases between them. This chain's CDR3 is CASSTMDSETQYF. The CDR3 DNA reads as TGTGCCAGCAGTACGATGGACTCAGAGACCCAGTACTTC.

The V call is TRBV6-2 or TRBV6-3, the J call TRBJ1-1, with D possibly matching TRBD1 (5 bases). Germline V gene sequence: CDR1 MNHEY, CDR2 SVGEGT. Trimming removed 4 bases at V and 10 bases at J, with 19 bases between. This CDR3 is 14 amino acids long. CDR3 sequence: CASSLQEGHRGAFF. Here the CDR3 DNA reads TGTGCCAGCAGTTTACAGGAGGGCCACCGAGGAGCTTTCTTT.

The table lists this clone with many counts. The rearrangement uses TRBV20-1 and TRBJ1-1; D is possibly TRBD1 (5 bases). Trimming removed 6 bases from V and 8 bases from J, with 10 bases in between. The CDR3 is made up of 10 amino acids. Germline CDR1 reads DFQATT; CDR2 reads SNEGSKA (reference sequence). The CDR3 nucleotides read TGCAGTGCGTTTCGACAGGAAGCTTTCTTT. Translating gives CSAFRQEAFF.

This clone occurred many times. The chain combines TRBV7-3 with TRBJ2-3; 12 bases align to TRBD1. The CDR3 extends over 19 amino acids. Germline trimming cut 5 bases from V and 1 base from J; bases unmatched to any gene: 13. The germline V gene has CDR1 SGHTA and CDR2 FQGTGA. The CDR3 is CASSAPGQGASYGTDTQYF. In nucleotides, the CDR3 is TGTGCCAGCAGCGCACCGGGACAGGGGGCCTCGTATGGCACAGATACGCAGTATTTT.

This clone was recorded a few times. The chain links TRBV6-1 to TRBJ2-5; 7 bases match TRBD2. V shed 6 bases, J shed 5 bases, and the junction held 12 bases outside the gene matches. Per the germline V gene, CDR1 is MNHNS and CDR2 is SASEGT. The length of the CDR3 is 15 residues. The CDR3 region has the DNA TGTGCCAGCAGGGGGGGGGTGGCCAAGTTGGAGACCCAGTACTTC. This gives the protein CASRGGVAKLETQYF.

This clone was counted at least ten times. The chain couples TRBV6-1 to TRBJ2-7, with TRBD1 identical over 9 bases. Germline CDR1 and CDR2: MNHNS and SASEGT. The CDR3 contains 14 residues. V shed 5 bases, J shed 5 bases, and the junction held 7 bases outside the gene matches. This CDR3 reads CASSPRQGDNEQYF. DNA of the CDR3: TGTGCCAGCAGTCCCCGACAGGGGGATAACGAGCAGTACTTC.

The CDR3 spells CASSRDRSYEQYF. For the CDR3, the DNA is TGTGCCAGCAGTCGGGACCGGTCCTACGAGCAGTACTTC. The rearrangement joins TRBV11-1 to TRBJ2-7; D possibly matches TRBD1 or TRBD2 (5 bases each). The CDR3 loop spans 13 amino acids. V lost 6 bases to trimming and J lost 1 base, with 10 bases between them. The germline V gene has CDR1 SGHAT and CDR2 FQDESV (reference sequence). Full variable domain (outside the CDR3, taken from reference TRBV11-1 and TRBJ2-7): EAEVAQSPRYKITEKSQAVAFWCDPISGHATLYWYRQILGQGPELLVQFQDESVVDDSQLPKDRFSAERLKGVDSTLKIQPAELGDSAMYLCASSRDRSYEQYFGPGTRLTVT.

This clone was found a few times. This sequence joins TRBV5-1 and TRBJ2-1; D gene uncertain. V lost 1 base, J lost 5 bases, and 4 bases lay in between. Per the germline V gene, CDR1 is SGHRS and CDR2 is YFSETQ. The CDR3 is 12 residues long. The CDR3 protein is CASSLTDNEQFF. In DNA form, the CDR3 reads TGCGCCAGCAGCTTGACAGACAATGAGCAGTTCTTC.

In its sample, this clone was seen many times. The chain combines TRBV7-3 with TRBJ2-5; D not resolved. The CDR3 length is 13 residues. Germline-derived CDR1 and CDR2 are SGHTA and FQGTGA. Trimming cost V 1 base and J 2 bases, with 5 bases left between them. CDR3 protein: CASSLNTQETQYF. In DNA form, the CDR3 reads TGTGCCAGCAGCTTAAACACACAAGAGACCCAGTACTTC.

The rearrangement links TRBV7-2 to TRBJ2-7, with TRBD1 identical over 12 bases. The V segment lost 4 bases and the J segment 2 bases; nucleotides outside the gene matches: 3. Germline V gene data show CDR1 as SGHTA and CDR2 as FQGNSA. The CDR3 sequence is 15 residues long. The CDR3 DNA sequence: TGTGCCAGCAGCTGGGGACAGGGGGCCGCCTACGAGCAGTACTTC. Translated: CASSWGQGAAYEQYF.